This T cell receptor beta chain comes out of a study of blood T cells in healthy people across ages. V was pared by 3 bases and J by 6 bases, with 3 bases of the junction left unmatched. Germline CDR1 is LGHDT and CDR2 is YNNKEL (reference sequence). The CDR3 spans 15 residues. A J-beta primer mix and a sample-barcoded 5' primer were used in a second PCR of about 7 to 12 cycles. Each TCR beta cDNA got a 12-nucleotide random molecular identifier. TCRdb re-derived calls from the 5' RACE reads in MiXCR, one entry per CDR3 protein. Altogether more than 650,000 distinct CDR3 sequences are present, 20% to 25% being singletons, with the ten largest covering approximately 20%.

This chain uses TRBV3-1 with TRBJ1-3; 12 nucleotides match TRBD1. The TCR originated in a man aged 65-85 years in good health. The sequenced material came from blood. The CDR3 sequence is CASSQGQGAINTIYF. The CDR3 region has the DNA TGTGCCAGCAGCCAGGGACAGGGGGCGATAAACACCATATATTTT.